This TCR beta chain is drawn from a study of T cell responses to AZD1222 COVID-19 vaccine. Study results and caveats: Researchers took repertoire samples only after the peak T cell response had come. Females made up more of the donors, who were largely white British, and clonal diversity may have come out too low.

About this clone: Antigen specificity is unknown.

Profiled with immunoSEQ multiplex PCR; TCRdb holds only in-frame clones, not every one. Found here are roughly 93,000 clones, roughly 87% of them singletons; the top ten hold 1.6%. The clonotype originates from an adult in good health. The source was peripheral blood, collected on day 0 of AZD1222 vaccination.

Here the CDR3 reads CASSPKDDYGYTF. The DNA for the CDR3 is TGCGCCAGCAGCCCAAAAGACGACTATGGCTACACCTTC. J is TRBJ1-2 and V is TRBV4-1, with D unclear. The CDR3 runs to 13 residues. Trimming removed 4 bases from V and 3 bases from J, with 9 bases in between. Germline assignment: CDR1 MGHRA and CDR2 YSYEKL.